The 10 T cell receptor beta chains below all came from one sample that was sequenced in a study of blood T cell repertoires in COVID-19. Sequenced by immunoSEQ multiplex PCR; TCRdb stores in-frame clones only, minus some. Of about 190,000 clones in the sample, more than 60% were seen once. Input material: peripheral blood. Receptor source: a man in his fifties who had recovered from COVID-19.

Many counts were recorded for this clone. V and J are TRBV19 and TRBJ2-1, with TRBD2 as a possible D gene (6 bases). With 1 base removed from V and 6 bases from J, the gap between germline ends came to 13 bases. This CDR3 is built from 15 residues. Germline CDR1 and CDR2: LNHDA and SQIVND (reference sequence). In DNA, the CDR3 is TGTGCCAGTAGTATAGTCATCGGGACTCTCAATGAGCAGTTCTTC. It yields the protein CASSIVIGTLNEQFF.

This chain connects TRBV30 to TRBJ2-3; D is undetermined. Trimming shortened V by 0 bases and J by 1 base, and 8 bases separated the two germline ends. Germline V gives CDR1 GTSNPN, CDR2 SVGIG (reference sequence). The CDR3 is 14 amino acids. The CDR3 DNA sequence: TGTGCCTGGAGTGTGACTCTGGGCACAGATACGCAGTATTTT. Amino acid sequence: CAWSVTLGTDTQYF.

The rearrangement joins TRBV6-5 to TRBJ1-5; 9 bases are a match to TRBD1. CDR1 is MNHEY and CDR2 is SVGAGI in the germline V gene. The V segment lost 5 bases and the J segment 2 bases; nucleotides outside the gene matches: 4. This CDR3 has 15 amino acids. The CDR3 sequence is CASSTRTGGNQPQHF. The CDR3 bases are TGTGCCAGCAGTACCCGGACAGGGGGCAATCAGCCCCAGCATTTT.

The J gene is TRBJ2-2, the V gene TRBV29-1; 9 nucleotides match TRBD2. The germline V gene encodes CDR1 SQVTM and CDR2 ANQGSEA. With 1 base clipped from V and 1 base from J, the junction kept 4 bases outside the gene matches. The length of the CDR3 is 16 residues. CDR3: CSVEGVAGVNTGELFF. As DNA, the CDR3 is TGCAGCGTTGAAGGGGTAGCGGGAGTGAACACCGGGGAGCTGTTTTTT.

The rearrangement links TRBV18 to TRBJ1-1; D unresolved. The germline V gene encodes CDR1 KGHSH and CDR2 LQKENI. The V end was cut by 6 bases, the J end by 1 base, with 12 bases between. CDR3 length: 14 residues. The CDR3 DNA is TGTGCCAGCTCGGGCGGGAGAGGGAACACTGAAGCTTTCTTT. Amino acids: CASSGGRGNTEAFF.

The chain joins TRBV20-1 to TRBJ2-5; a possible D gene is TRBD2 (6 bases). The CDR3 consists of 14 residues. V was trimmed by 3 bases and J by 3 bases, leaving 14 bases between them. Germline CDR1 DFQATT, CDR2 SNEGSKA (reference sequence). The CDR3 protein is CSASLGGMKETQYF. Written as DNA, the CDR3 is TGCAGTGCTAGTCTGGGCGGGATGAAAGAGACCCAGTACTTC.

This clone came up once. The CDR3 nucleotides read TGCGCCAGCAGCCAGACAGGGAAGAAACTGTTTTTT. Encoded protein: CASSQTGKKLFF. The V call is TRBV5-1, the J call TRBJ1-4; 7 bases fit TRBD1. Germline V lookup: CDR1 SGHRS, CDR2 YFSETQ. The CDR3 totals 12 residues. V dropped 4 bases and J dropped 11; count of bases not matched to a gene: 5.

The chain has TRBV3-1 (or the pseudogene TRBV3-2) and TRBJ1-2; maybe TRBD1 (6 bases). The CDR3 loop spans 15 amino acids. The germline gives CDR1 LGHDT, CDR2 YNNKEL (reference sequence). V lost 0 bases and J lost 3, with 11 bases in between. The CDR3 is CASSQDTGSHYGYTF. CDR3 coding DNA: TGTGCCAGCAGCCAAGATACAGGGTCCCACTATGGCTACACCTTC.

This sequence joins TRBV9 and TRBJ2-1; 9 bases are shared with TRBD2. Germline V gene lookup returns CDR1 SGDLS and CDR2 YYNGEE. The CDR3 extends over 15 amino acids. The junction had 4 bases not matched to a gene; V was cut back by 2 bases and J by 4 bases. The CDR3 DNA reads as TGTGCCAGCAGCGTGAGACTAGCGGATTACAATGAGCAGTTCTTC. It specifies CASSVRLADYNEQFF.

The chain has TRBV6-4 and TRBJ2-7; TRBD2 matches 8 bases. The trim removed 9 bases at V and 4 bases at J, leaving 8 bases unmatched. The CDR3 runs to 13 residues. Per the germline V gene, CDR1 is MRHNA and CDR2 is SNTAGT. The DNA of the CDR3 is TGTGCCAGTAGACTAGCGAGACCTTACGAGCAGTACTTC. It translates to CASRLARPYEQYF.